This T cell receptor beta chain was profiled in a study of blood T cells in healthy people across ages (dated by TCRdb to about 2015). Looking at the study overall: In model experiments, template switching captured about one uniquely barcoded TCR beta cDNA molecule for every two T cells. Age-related changes in TCR beta repertoire diversity were measured in the study by deep sequencing normalized with unique cDNA molecular identifiers. The donors were divided into four age groups: young (average approximately 17 years), middle-aged (around 41), aged (approximately 62) and long-lived (nearly 85). Using the same blood draw, the study looked at two additional independent replicas of 1 million unique cDNA reads for two donors, one aged 18 to 30 and the other aged 80 or older.

Broad study findings and their caveats: Observed TCR beta diversity per million T cells fell roughly linearly with age, and a significant reduction was already apparent by age approximately 41. The percentage of naive T cells measured by flow cytometry correlated strongly with observed TCR beta diversity. Since profiling was done on bulk unsorted PBMCs, naive and antigen-experienced compartments could not be conclusively compared. Estimates of total diversity based on one million sequenced T cells were regarded as lower bounds and as underestimates. Donor CMV infection status was unknown, potentially confounding age-related changes in expanded clonotypes. The long-lived group showed more naive CD4+ T cells, fewer expanded clones and increased TCR diversity than the aged group, suggesting age selection.

There are a few counts of this clonotype. Its antigen specificity is not known. Per-base quality was not reported, and no clone a single base away is much larger than it. The library was prepared using 5' RACE. The sequencer was an Illumina HiSeq 2500. A second roughly 7 to 11 cycle PCR used a sample-barcoded 5' primer and a J-beta primer mix. A unique molecular identifier was introduced onto each TCR beta cDNA molecule by a template-switch 5' adaptor carrying 12 random nucleotides. Each sample yielded at least 2.5 million CDR3-containing paired-end reads. First-strand cDNA synthesis was performed from all RNA using the Mint cDNA synthesis kit, with priming by a TRBC-specific oligonucleotide. Following uracil-DNA glycosylase treatment, a first 18-cycle PCR with universal primers M1SS and BC2_uni_R was performed on all cDNA. Under the source paper's analysis protocol: For normalization, 1 million high-quality reads were randomly selected from each sample, with every read carrying a distinct molecular identifier. Reads with shared molecular identifiers were discarded instead of being binned into consensus sequences. MiTCR, with a Q25 quality threshold and the strictest error-elimination algorithm, was used for CDR3 identification, clonotype clustering and error correction. Lower-bound total TCR beta diversity was estimated with a nonparametric unseen species model using Euler transformation. The public sequencing data were trimmed at Q25 with fastp and processed into clonotypes with MiXCR by TCRdb, which kept only in-frame beta chains. Here each entry gathers all rows of one CDR3 protein and keeps the most common genes and DNA. TCRdb assigned the V and J calls; the authors' analysis was not used. Counted in this sample were 750,000 to 1,000,000 distinct CDR3 sequences; 25% to 35% of them appeared once. The top ten clones comprise roughly 10% of the sample.

The donors were roughly 38 Caucasian individuals from Russia, aged 6 to 90 years, who were systemically healthy. Approximately 11 milliliters of peripheral blood were drawn from each donor into EDTA-treated Vacutainer tubes. Ficoll-Paque density-gradient centrifugation was used to isolate PBMCs, with at least 7 million obtained per sample. Trizol reagent was used to extract total RNA from the PBMCs, yielding at least 5 micrograms per sample. For every donor, flow cytometry on a PBMC aliquot measured the percentage of naive CD45RAhigh/CD27high T cells. This same sample was also taken into another study, of T cells of mothers and their children. The second study reports: Nine systemically healthy Caucasian individuals served as donors, namely three mothers together with their six children. cDNA synthesis used all of the extracted RNA, with roughly 1.5 ug of RNA in each 15 ul reaction. In the second PCR, the M1S primer introduced both the sample barcodes and 2-4 random nucleotides. Over 10 million TCR beta CDR3 reads came from each mother, compared with about 3 million reads from each child. In both related and unrelated pairs, thymic selection shapes the output of TCR recombination in a similar way, with inherited differences having only a minor effect. Normalized repertoire overlap was always found to be slightly, but never significantly, higher in related mother-child pairs than in unrelated mother-child pairs. No persistent microchimeric T cell clones were detected, at a sensitivity of 80 to 100 clones per million clonotypes. Deep NGS was used in the study to compare the TCR beta repertoires of mothers and children and to look for features that separate related mother-child pairs from unrelated individuals. The mean age was 40 +/- 4 years for the mothers and approximately 11 +/- 4 years for the children. After adapter ligation was performed with NEBNext reagents, the libraries were sequenced on an Illumina HiSeq 2000 with 100+100 nt paired-end reads. To prevent cross-contamination, the mother and child libraries were prepared a month apart and were sequenced in separate runs. Between 500,000 and 2,000,000 distinct TCR beta clonotypes were identified per donor. Naive TCR beta clonotypes were estimated from low-frequency clonotypes matched to each donor's FACS-determined naive share, without sorting.

This sequence originates from a woman in her thirties or forties in good health. The sequenced sample consisted of blood.

The nucleotide sequence is TGCGCCAGCAGCCAAGATAGAACAGGGAACACTGAAGCTTTCTTT. Protein translation: CASSQDRTGNTEAFF. Recombination linked TRBV4-3 to TRBJ1-1; possibly the D gene is TRBD1, per 5 matching bases. The CDR3 starts with the cysteine, ends with the phenylalanine, and has 15 residues. Solely the CDR3 DNA is kept, with 45 bases framed from the first base. From a lookup of the germline V gene, CDR1 and CDR2 are LGHNA and YSLEER. The V end loses 0 bases and the J end loses 1 base, and a stretch of 9 bases separates them.